This section outlines one TCR beta chain sequence together with its context. The entry originates in a study of blood T cell repertoires in COVID-19. The overall study: The United States, Italy and Spain provided the acute and convalescent COVID-19 samples. Sources were T cells, B-cell-depleted T cells, or PBMCs; the material itself was cDNA or gDNA.

Assay: immunoSEQ multiplex PCR; the TCRdb copy retains only in-frame clones and omits some. Of some 220,000 clones in the sample, around 83% were seen once. Germline V CDR1 and CDR2: KGHDR, SFDVKD. CDR3 length equals 13 residues. Trimming stripped 5 bases from V and 8 bases from J, with 12 bases between. The material sequenced was peripheral blood. The source of this sequence is a woman between 65 and 79 years old with COVID-19, enrolled during active disease. V usage is TRBV24-1 and J usage is TRBJ2-1; D gene uncertain. The CDR3 loop reads CATSAAPVHEQFF. The CDR3 region has the DNA TGTGCCACCAGTGCCGCACCGGTCCATGAGCAGTTCTTC.